The T cell receptor (beta chain) described here comes from a study of blood T cell repertoires in COVID-19. The CDR3 has 15 amino acids. The ends lost 2 bases at V and 7 bases at J; junction bases unmatched: 7. Germline V CDR1 and CDR2: LNHDA, SQIVND (reference sequence). As processed by the authors: Reference gene primer amplification in the assay estimated nucleated cell counts. Profiling relied on immunoSEQ multiplex PCR, and the TCRdb table lists in-frame clones only, not all of them. The V and J calls and clone size were taken over from that table, and D and trimming were inferred from the DNA. The sample contains 40,000 to 60,000 clones, around 86% of which appear only once.

The V gene is TRBV19, the J gene TRBJ2-1; 8 bases fit TRBD2. This clonotype was obtained from a human donor in a cohort sampled during active COVID-19. Sequencing was performed on peripheral blood. The CDR3 spells CASSISGGSWNEQFF. CDR3 bases: TGTGCCAGTAGTATAAGCGGGGGCTCTTGGAATGAGCAGTTCTTC.